The rows below give T cell receptor beta chains drawn from one sample of a study of blood T cell repertoires in COVID-19. Profiling relied on immunoSEQ multiplex PCR, and the TCRdb table lists in-frame clones only, not all of them. The repertoire holds fewer than 200,000 clones, around 90% seen once, with roughly 6% in the top ten. The sample comprised peripheral blood. Every receptor here comes from a man aged 40-49 years with active or convalescent COVID-19. CDR3s include the opening cysteine and the closing phenylalanine or tryptophan. A D gene is named only where the DNA matches it firmly. Some rows mark clone size as missing; the rest say once, few, many or name a class of expanded clone.

size,J,V,D,CDR3,DNA
-,TRBJ1-6,TRBV18,-,CASSPTYSGSGSDSPLHF,TGTGCCAGCTCACCGACCTACAGCGGCTCGGGGAGCGATTCACCCCTCCACTTT
medium-sized,TRBJ2-3,TRBV5-1,-,CASSREFADTQYF,TGCGCCAGCAGTCGGGAGTTCGCAGATACGCAGTATTTT
-,TRBJ1-1,TRBV7-2,TRBD1,CASSFRQGGTEAFF,TGTGCCAGCAGCTTCCGACAGGGGGGCACTGAAGCTTTCTTT
-,TRBJ1-1,TRBV28,-,CASSNPRGTEAFF,TGTGCCAGCAGTAATCCTAGGGGCACTGAAGCTTTCTTT
once,TRBJ1-6,TRBV6-4,-,CASGEGRNSPLHF,TGTGCCAGCGGGGAGGGTAGAAATTCACCCCTCCACTTT
-,TRBJ2-7,TRBV9,-,CASSVATLGVVGTYEQYF,TGTGCCAGCAGCGTAGCTACTCTAGGGGTTGTAGGGACCTACGAGCAGTACTTC
-,TRBJ2-3,TRBV5-4,TRBD2,CASSLAPAGGTDTQYF,TGTGCCAGCAGCTTGGCCCCAGCGGGGGGCACAGATACGCAGTATTTT
-,TRBJ2-2,TRBV21-1,-,CASSPNWHYLNTGELFF,TGTGCCAGCAGCCCAAACTGGCACTACCTGAACACCGGGGAGCTGTTTTTT
-,TRBJ2-7,TRBV28,TRBD2,CASSPVWTSGSHEQYF,TGTGCCAGCAGCCCCGTCTGGACTAGCGGTTCACACGAGCAGTACTTC
few,TRBJ2-7,TRBV1,-,CTSSPLAGGSYEQYF,TGCACCAGCAGCCCGCTAGCGGGGGGCTCCTACGAGCAGTACTTC
-,TRBJ1-6,TRBV7-2,-,CASSFRDLSSPLHF,TGTGCCAGCAGCTTCCGGGACTTAAGTTCACCCCTCCACTTT
-,TRBJ2-7,TRBV5-6,TRBD2,CASSFVRTSGGGQYF,TGTGCCAGCAGCTTTGTTAGGACTAGCGGGGGAGGACAGTACTTC
-,TRBJ2-2,TRBV5-6,-,CASSLNRRGNTGELFF,TGTGCCAGCAGCTTGAATCGGAGGGGGAACACCGGGGAGCTGTTTTTT
-,TRBJ2-7,TRBV5-1,-,CASSSHKDSYEQYF,TGCGCCAGCAGCTCCCACAAAGACTCCTACGAGCAGTACTTC
-,TRBJ1-1,TRBV3-1/TRBV3-2,-,CASSPGSGVLLNTEAFF,TGTGCCAGCAGCCCCGGATCGGGGGTTTTGCTGAACACTGAAGCTTTCTTT
-,TRBJ2-3,TRBV2,TRBD2,CASRAAAGGTDTQYF,TGTGCCAGCAGAGCCGCAGCGGGAGGCACAGATACGCAGTATTTT
-,TRBJ1-2,TRBV18,TRBD1,CASSPDRDYGYTF,TGTGCCAGCTCACCAGACAGGGACTATGGCTACACCTTC
-,TRBJ2-5,TRBV10-3,TRBD2,CAISESATSGSETQYF,TGTGCCATCAGTGAGTCTGCGACTAGCGGGAGTGAGACCCAGTACTTC
once,TRBJ2-7,TRBV12-3/TRBV12-4,-,CASKLGGYEQYF,TGTGCCAGCAAGCTCGGGGGTTACGAGCAGTACTTC
-,TRBJ1-3,TRBV5-1,-,CASSPEGYSGNTIYF,TGCGCCAGCAGCCCGGAGGGATACTCTGGAAACACCATATATTTT
-,TRBJ1-2,TRBV4-3,TRBD1,CASSQVGQGGNYGYTF,TGCGCCAGCAGCCAAGTCGGACAGGGGGGGAACTATGGCTACACCTTC
-,TRBJ2-3,TRBV15,-,CATSSERSVSTDTQYF,TGTGCCACCAGCAGCGAACGTAGCGTTAGCACAGATACGCAGTATTTT
-,TRBJ2-1,TRBV4-2,-,CASSQGGAYNEQFF,TGTGCCAGCAGCCAGGGCGGGGCCTACAATGAGCAGTTCTTC
-,TRBJ1-1,TRBV18,TRBD1,CASSPVTGAAAFF,TGTGCCAGCTCACCTGTTACAGGGGCTGCAGCTTTCTTT
-,TRBJ2-1,TRBV11-3,TRBD2,CASSLVVAGSYNEQFF,TGTGCCAGCAGCTTAGTGGTAGCGGGCTCCTACAATGAGCAGTTCTTC
-,TRBJ1-3,TRBV21-1,-,CASSSLFRSPRANTIYF,TGTGCCAGCAGCAGTCTTTTTAGGTCCCCCAGGGCAAACACCATATATTTT
-,TRBJ2-1,TRBV27,TRBD2,CASSFRTSGDNEQFF,TGTGCCAGCAGTTTCCGGACTAGCGGAGACAATGAGCAGTTCTTC
-,TRBJ2-7,TRBV6-5,TRBD2,CASKSGTSKLEQYF,TGTGCCAGCAAGTCCGGGACTAGCAAACTCGAGCAGTACTTC
-,TRBJ1-3,TRBV7-9,TRBD1,CASSRDRVRENTIYF,TGTGCCAGCAGCCGGGACAGGGTGAGGGAAAACACCATATATTTT
-,TRBJ1-1,TRBV5-1,-,CASSYRSVNTEAFF,TGCGCCAGCAGCTATCGTTCAGTGAACACTGAAGCTTTCTTT
once,TRBJ1-1,TRBV28,-,CASRGWGGVNTEAFF,TGTGCCAGCCGCGGATGGGGGGGAGTCAACACTGAAGCTTTCTTT
-,TRBJ2-5,TRBV3-1/TRBV3-2,TRBD1,CASRKGTGQETQYF,TGTGCCAGCAGAAAAGGGACAGGGCAAGAGACCCAGTACTTC
-,TRBJ1-5,TRBV28,-,CASSTGYQPQHF,TGTGCCAGCAGCACAGGGTATCAGCCCCAGCATTTT
-,TRBJ1-5,TRBV27,-,CASSFSGNDQPQHF,TGTGCCAGCAGTTTTTCCGGTAACGATCAGCCCCAGCATTTT
-,TRBJ2-1,TRBV24-1,TRBD2,CATSDPGLAGTPYYNEQFF,TGTGCCACCAGTGACCCGGGACTAGCGGGGACGCCGTACTACAATGAGCAGTTCTTC
once,TRBJ2-2,TRBV5-4,TRBD2,CASSLAHKAGGTNTGELFF,TGTGCCAGCAGCTTGGCCCATAAAGCGGGAGGGACGAACACCGGGGAGCTGTTTTTT
-,TRBJ1-5,TRBV19,TRBD1,CASSTLTGGTGRKPQHF,TGTGCCAGTAGTACCCTTACAGGGGGCACGGGGAGAAAGCCCCAGCATTTT
-,TRBJ2-3,TRBV3-1/TRBV3-2,TRBD1,CASSQGQGTGVLDTQYF,TGTGCCAGCAGCCAAGGTCAGGGGACAGGGGTTCTCGATACGCAGTATTTT
-,TRBJ1-2,TRBV19,-,CASSIRGFRYGYTF,TGTGCCAGCAGTATTAGGGGGTTCAGGTATGGCTACACCTTC
-,TRBJ2-3,TRBV10-3,TRBD1,CAISAPPGQGTDTQYF,TGTGCCATCAGTGCCCCGCCGGGACAGGGCACAGATACGCAGTATTTT
-,TRBJ1-4,TRBV25-1,TRBD1,CASSVLTGTGDNEKLFF,TGTGCCAGCAGTGTCCTCACCGGGACAGGGGATAATGAAAAACTGTTTTTT
-,TRBJ2-1,TRBV28,TRBD1,CASSFRDRGLERGNRPPYNEQFF,TGTGCCAGCAGTTTTAGGGACAGGGGACTAGAGCGGGGTAACCGGCCACCCTACAATGAGCAGTTCTTC
-,TRBJ2-5,TRBV28,TRBD1,CASSSVGQGAETQYF,TGTGCCAGCAGTTCCGTCGGACAGGGGGCAGAGACCCAGTACTTC
-,TRBJ2-5,TRBV3-1/TRBV3-2,-,CASSRTGRGPGETQYF,TGTGCCAGCAGCCGGACAGGGAGGGGGCCGGGGGAGACCCAGTACTTC
once,TRBJ2-7,TRBV7-6,-,CASSLVGGAGRNEQYF,TGTGCCAGCAGCTTAGTTGGGGGGGCTGGGAGGAACGAGCAGTACTTC
-,TRBJ2-5,TRBV2,-,CASSQSRETQYF,TGTGCCAGCAGTCAGTCTAGAGAGACCCAGTACTTC
-,TRBJ2-1,TRBV7-8,TRBD2,CASSPGGAGGFNEQFF,TGTGCCAGCAGCCCCGGTGGGGCGGGGGGGTTCAATGAGCAGTTCTTC
-,TRBJ2-1,TRBV3-1/TRBV3-2,-,CASSLDWNEQFF,TGTGCCAGCAGCCTCGACTGGAATGAGCAGTTCTTC
-,TRBJ2-3,TRBV4-2,TRBD2,CASSQVVLAGEGGRTDTQYF,TGTGCCAGCAGCCAAGTCGTGTTAGCGGGAGAAGGAGGTAGGACAGATACGCAGTATTTT
-,TRBJ1-6,TRBV6-5,-,CASSYSRGSPNSPLHF,TGTGCCAGCAGTTACTCGCGGGGGAGCCCTAATTCACCCCTCCACTTT
-,TRBJ1-3,TRBV15,-,CATSRPSGNTIYF,TGTGCCACCAGCAGACCATCTGGAAACACCATATATTTT
-,TRBJ2-7,TRBV18,TRBD2,CASSPGLAVSYEQYF,TGTGCCAGCTCACCGGGACTAGCGGTCTCCTACGAGCAGTACTTC
few,TRBJ2-3,TRBV11-2,TRBD2,CASSFLPGLAGTDTQYF,TGTGCCAGCAGCTTTCTGCCGGGACTAGCGGGCACAGATACGCAGTATTTT
-,TRBJ2-7,TRBV6-5,-,CASSYVSGGEQYF,TGTGCCAGCAGTTACGTCTCCGGGGGCGAGCAGTACTTC
-,TRBJ2-3,TRBV2,TRBD1,CASSETGVAADTQYF,TGTGCCAGCAGTGAAACAGGGGTGGCGGCAGATACGCAGTATTTT
-,TRBJ2-2,TRBV19,-,CASSSSVRELFF,TGTGCCAGTAGTAGTTCGGTTCGGGAGCTGTTTTTT
-,TRBJ2-7,TRBV4-1,TRBD2,CASGEGLAASEQYF,TGCGCCAGCGGAGAAGGGCTAGCGGCATCCGAGCAGTACTTC
-,TRBJ2-3,TRBV14,TRBD2,CASSLRLAGASTDTQYF,TGTGCCAGCAGCCTACGACTAGCGGGGGCCAGCACAGATACGCAGTATTTT
-,TRBJ2-3,TRBV19,-,CASSFSSTDTQYF,TGTGCCAGTAGTTTTTCTAGCACAGATACGCAGTATTTT
-,TRBJ1-1,TRBV20-1,TRBD1,CSASGFRGRVNTEAFF,TGCAGTGCTAGTGGTTTCAGGGGGCGGGTGAACACTGAAGCTTTCTTT